The clone carrying this TCR beta chain was seen a handful of times. The data derive from a study of blood T cell repertoires in COVID-19. Study-level information: COVID-19 samples collected from the United States, Italy and Spain covered acute and convalescent phases. The cDNA or gDNA used as material had been derived from T cells, B-cell-depleted T cells, or PBMCs.

CDR3 length: 14 amino acids. Looked up from germline, CDR1 is LNHDA and CDR2 is SQIVND (reference sequence). V was shortened by 4 bases and J by 2 bases, with 9 bases between the two germline ends. In the authors' methods: Using reference gene primer amplification, nucleated cell counts were estimated. Profiling relied on immunoSEQ multiplex PCR, and the TCRdb table lists in-frame clones only, not all of them. V and J calls and clone size are given by that table; D and trimming were obtained from the DNA. The sample lists 130,000 to 150,000 clones, 88% seen once, with roughly 1.5% in the top ten. Sample: peripheral blood. The genes are TRBV19 and TRBJ2-1, with a tentative D call TRBD2 (6 bases). The TCR comes from a woman in her forties or fifties with acute or convalescent COVID-19. For the CDR3, the DNA is TGTGCCAGTAGTACTCGGGAGACCTACAATGAGCAGTTCTTC. This encodes CASSTRETYNEQFF.